This paragraph covers one TCR beta chain sequence. The antigen is undetermined. These data come from a study of beta chain features in type 1 diabetes. Study results and limitations: Any HLA type influence on TCRB rearrangement was left unresolved here. Among patients with Type 1 diabetes, TCRB CDR3s were moderately but significantly shorter in every one of the four CD4+ subsets.

The study reverse transcribed the entire isolated RNA, so it sequenced expressed TCRB transcripts. Here immunoSEQ multiplex PCR was the method, and the copy in TCRdb shows in-frame clones only, minus some. The table has 150,000 to 190,000 clones, 8.5% to 14% seen once. V dropped 7 bases and J dropped 5; count of bases not matched to a gene: 10. The CDR3 loop spans 14 amino acids. Germline CDR1 is SQVTM and CDR2 is ANQGSEA. The sequence came from a man between 18 and 35 years old in good health. V and J are TRBV29-1 and TRBJ2-3; TRBD1 aligns across 9 bases. Sequencing was performed on central memory CD4+ T cells from blood. The CDR3 nucleotides read TGCAGCGCCATCCGGGACAGGGTGAAAGATACGCAGTATTTT. Translation gives CSAIRDRVKDTQYF.